Below are 32 T cell receptor beta chains sequenced from a single sample in a study of control samples from healthy donors and cancer patients. Using immunoSEQ multiplex PCR, the repertoire was profiled, and TCRdb retains in-frame clones only, with some absent. The sample includes roughly 400,000 clones, 75% to 95% seen only once; the top ten take 5.5% to 7.5%. Material for sequencing was PBMCs. These receptors were collected from a middle-aged man with head and neck cancer.

The chain employs TRBV12-3 or TRBV12-4 and TRBJ1-1; 8 nucleotides align to TRBD1. Unmatched junction bases numbered 4, after V lost 5 bases and J lost 5 bases. There are 13 residues in the CDR3. The CDR3 protein is CASSAGGRTEAFF. CDR3 sequence (DNA): TGTGCCAGCAGTGCAGGGGGCCGGACTGAAGCTTTCTTT.

This clone has just one count. This chain connects TRBV19 to TRBJ1-1; TRBD1 might be the D (6 bases). CDR1 is LNHDA and CDR2 is SQIVND in the germline V gene (reference sequence). The CDR3 is 17 amino acids. V lost 4 bases and J 0 bases, leaving 18 bases between the germline ends. The CDR3 DNA is TGTGCCAGTAGTACCATCAGGGTGACAGGAGTGAACACTGAAGCTTTCTTT. Translated, it gives CASSTIRVTGVNTEAFF.

The chain is built from TRBV5-6 and TRBJ1-1; no clear D. This CDR3 comprises 15 residues. V lost 0 bases, J lost 1 base, and 10 bases lay in between. Germline V lookup: CDR1 SGHDT, CDR2 YYEEEE. CDR3 sequence reads: CASSLAPGTNTEAFF. Here the CDR3 DNA reads TGTGCCAGCAGCTTGGCCCCGGGAACGAACACTGAAGCTTTCTTT.

This rearrangement joins TRBV6-5 to TRBJ1-1; no reliable D call. CDR1 is MNHEY and CDR2 is SVGAGI in the germline V gene. The germline V and J ends were trimmed by 6 bases and 4 bases, with 12 bases remaining between them. The CDR3 has 13 amino acids. The CDR3, as DNA: TGTGCCAGCAGAGGGAACGGTGGCACTGAAGCTTTCTTT. This sequence encodes CASRGNGGTEAFF.

The rearrangement uses TRBV2 and TRBJ1-5, with a possible D match to TRBD1 (6 bases). Germline assignment: CDR1 SNHLY and CDR2 FYNNEI. The CDR3 consists of 17 residues. The V gene lost 1 base and the J gene lost 0 bases, with 13 bases spanning the gap. CDR3 coding DNA: TGTGCCAGCAGTGAAGTTCTGGGGGGCTATAGCAATCAGCCCCAGCATTTT. Translated, it gives CASSEVLGGYSNQPQHF.

The chain combines TRBV15 with TRBJ1-1; 9 positions match TRBD1. V lost 2 bases and J lost 11; bases outside the gene matches: 15. The V gene's germline CDR1 is LNHNV and CDR2 YYDKDF (reference sequence). This CDR3 has 16 amino acids. The CDR3, as DNA: TGTGCCACCAGCAGACTTCACCCGGGACAGGGAGATGGCGCTTTCTTT. Translation gives CATSRLHPGQGDGAFF.

This clone was detected only a few times. The rearrangement joins TRBV5-1 to TRBJ1-1; 7 positions agree with TRBD1. The trim removed 9 bases at V and 0 bases at J, leaving 8 bases unmatched. The V gene's germline CDR1 is SGHRS and CDR2 YFSETQ. This CDR3 comprises 14 residues. The CDR3 sequence: CATRGTDMNTEAFF. CDR3 nucleotide sequence: TGCGCCACCCGGGGGACAGATATGAACACTGAAGCTTTCTTT.

This sequence joins TRBV18 and TRBJ1-2, with 7 bases lining up with TRBD1. The CDR3 is made up of 14 amino acids. Unmatched junction bases numbered 11, after V lost 5 bases and J lost 8 bases. The germline V gene has CDR1 KGHSH and CDR2 LQKENI. This chain's CDR3 is CASSSNTGVVGYTF. DNA of the CDR3: TGTGCCAGCTCATCGAATACAGGGGTGGTCGGCTACACCTTC.

This chain links TRBV6-1 with TRBJ2-2; TRBD1 is a possible D gene (5 bases). Germline loops: CDR1 MNHNS, CDR2 SASEGT. Deletions cut 1 base from V and 5 bases from J, with 11 bases between. CDR3 length: 15 residues. The CDR3 loop is CASSEESGWTGELFF. In DNA form, the CDR3 reads TGTGCCAGCAGTGAAGAGTCAGGGTGGACCGGGGAGCTGTTTTTT.

The chain couples TRBV5-1 to TRBJ1-2, with D perhaps matching TRBD1 (6 bases). The CDR3 is made up of 15 amino acids. Germline CDR1 SGHRS, CDR2 YFSETQ. Deletions cut 0 bases from V and 6 bases from J, with 15 bases between. The CDR3: CASSLEGRGADGYTF. Written as DNA, the CDR3 is TGCGCCAGCAGCTTGGAGGGCAGGGGAGCCGATGGCTACACCTTC.

The V gene is TRBV25-1, the J gene TRBJ2-5; D is unresolved. V gave up 1 base and J gave up 5 bases, with 17 bases separating them. CDR3 length: 16 residues. Germline V gene sequence: CDR1 MGHDK, CDR2 SYGVNS. The chain's CDR3 is CASSESLWSLKETQYF. CDR3 DNA sequence: TGTGCCAGCAGTGAATCTTTATGGAGTTTGAAGGAGACCCAGTACTTC.

The chain couples TRBV10-3 to TRBJ1-2; weak D call: TRBD1 (6 bases). CDR1 and CDR2 from the germline V gene are ENHRY and SYGVKD. The CDR3 has 16 amino acids. Trimming took 0 bases from V and 4 from J, leaving 15 bases between them. DNA of the CDR3: TGTGCCATCAGTGAGTCGACCACGGACAGATTCTATGGCTACACCTTC. This translates into CAISESTTDRFYGYTF.

In this sample, this clone turned up a few times. At the DNA level, this CDR3 is encoded by other sequences in the same sample as well. Here the CDR3 reads CASSLVATNEKLFF. CDR3 nucleotides: TGTGCCAGCAGCTTGGTTGCAACTAATGAAAAACTGTTTTTT. V usage is TRBV5-6 and J usage is TRBJ1-4, with unresolved D. V lost 0 bases and J 0 bases, leaving 3 bases between the germline ends. The CDR3 has 14 amino acids. The germline gives CDR1 SGHDT, CDR2 YYEEEE. The whole variable domain, remainder taken from reference TRBV5-6 and TRBJ1-4, is DAGVTQSPTHLIKTRGQQVTLRCSPKSGHDTVSWYQQALGQGPQFIFQYYEEEERQRGNFPDRFSGHQFPNYSSELNVNALLLGDSALYLCASSLVATNEKLFFGSGTQLSVL.

This chain connects TRBV10-2 to TRBJ2-7, with a weak D call TRBD2 (5 bases). The CDR3 loop spans 13 amino acids. Trimming pared 3 bases from V and 9 bases from J, leaving 15 bases between. Germline CDR1 WSHSY, CDR2 SAAADI. CDR3 sequence (DNA): TGCGCCAGCAGTGAAGGGCCCCCGGCGGGGCAGTACTTC. It yields the protein CASSEGPPAGQYF.

V gene TRBV30 combines with J gene TRBJ1-6; no clear D gene. The germline V gene has CDR1 GTSNPN and CDR2 SVGIG (reference sequence). V lost 2 bases and J 4 bases, leaving 9 bases between the germline ends. This CDR3 is built from 14 residues. The CDR3 loop reads CAWSWVRYNSPLHF. CDR3 nucleotide sequence: TGTGCCTGGAGTTGGGTCAGGTATAATTCACCCCTCCACTTT.

V and J are TRBV5-4 and TRBJ1-6; 9 nucleotides agree with TRBD1. The CDR3 has 16 amino acids. The V segment lost 0 bases and the J segment 7 bases; nucleotides outside the gene matches: 5. Germline-derived CDR1 and CDR2 are SGHNT and YYREEE (reference sequence). For the CDR3, the DNA is TGTGCCAGCAGCTTGGTACAAGGACAGGGGAATTCACCCCTCCACTTT. The encoded protein is CASSLVQGQGNSPLHF.

This rearrangement joins TRBV5-1 to TRBJ2-1, with D maybe TRBD1 (5 bases). The germline CDR1 and CDR2 sequences are SGHRS and YFSETQ. The ends were cut back, 0 bases at V and 1 base at J, with 8 bases in the middle. The CDR3 totals 15 residues. The CDR3 sequence is CASSLGGRSYNEQFF. For the CDR3, the DNA is TGCGCCAGCAGCTTGGGGGGCAGATCCTACAATGAGCAGTTCTTC.

The table lists this clone with a count of one. The rearrangement uses TRBV28 and TRBJ2-3; weak D call: TRBD1 (7 bases). CDR1 MDHEN and CDR2 SYDVKM come from the germline V gene. This CDR3 has 17 residues. The V end was cut by 4 bases, the J end by 0 bases, with 17 bases between. The CDR3 sequence: CASSSRGEHPSTDTQYF. In DNA form, the CDR3 reads TGTGCCAGCAGTTCCAGGGGGGAACACCCTAGCACAGATACGCAGTATTTT.

Worth noting for this clone: Other DNA sequences of this sample code for an identical CDR3. The chain joins TRBV6-4 to TRBJ2-3, with no clear D. This CDR3 comprises 14 residues. The ends were cut back, 3 bases at V and 1 base at J, with 8 bases in the middle. Per the germline V gene, CDR1 is MRHNA and CDR2 is SNTAGT. This CDR3 reads CASSDVGGTDTQYF. The CDR3 DNA reads TGTGCCAGCAGTGATGTTGGGGGCACAGATACGCAGTATTTT.

This chain connects TRBV19 to TRBJ1-1; 8 nucleotides line up with TRBD1. The CDR3 is 16 residues long. CDR1 and CDR2 (germline): LNHDA, SQIVND (reference sequence). The V segment lost 7 bases and the J segment 1 base; nucleotides outside the gene matches: 11. The CDR3 nucleotides read TGTGCCAGTAAACCGGGACAGGAGAGGGCGAACACTGAAGCTTTCTTT. This codes for CASKPGQERANTEAFF.

This sequence joins TRBV5-1 and TRBJ2-1, with 14 bases lining up with TRBD2. This CDR3 spans 17 amino acids. Trimming removed 4 bases from V and 3 bases from J; junction bases left unmatched: 6. Germline CDR1 and CDR2: SGHRS and YFSETQ. The CDR3 is CASSPGLAGGIYNEQFF. The CDR3 nucleotides are TGCGCCAGCAGCCCCGGACTAGCGGGAGGTATCTACAATGAGCAGTTCTTC. The full variable domain, with the rest looked up from reference TRBV5-1 and TRBJ2-1, is KAGVTQTPRYLIKTRGQQVTLSCSPISGHRSVSWYQQTPGQGLQFLFEYFSETQRNKGNFPGRFSGRQFSNSRSEMNVSTLELGDSALYLCASSPGLAGGIYNEQFFGPGTRLTVL.

The rearrangement uses TRBV28 and TRBJ1-1; 8 nucleotides line up with TRBD1. This CDR3 region has 17 residues. Trimming at V came to 6 bases and at J to 4 bases, leaving 16 bases not matched to a gene. The germline V gene encodes CDR1 MDHEN and CDR2 SYDVKM. This CDR3 is CASSPKRLRGLGTEAFF. CDR3 bases: TGTGCCAGCAGCCCTAAAAGACTCAGGGGGCTTGGCACTGAAGCTTTCTTT.

This clone appeared many times. The chain links TRBV6-1 to TRBJ2-7, with 7 positions matching TRBD2. Germline CDR1 and CDR2: MNHNS and SASEGT. The CDR3 contains 15 residues. V trimming: 2 bases; J trimming: 5 bases; junction bases outside the gene matches: 9. The CDR3 region is CASSEWGGSPNEQYF. The CDR3 DNA sequence: TGTGCCAGCAGTGAATGGGGCGGGAGCCCCAACGAGCAGTACTTC.

The chain joins TRBV7-8 to TRBJ1-1; D remains ambiguous. V was pared by 1 base and J by 1 base, with 7 bases between. From germline, CDR1 is SGHVS and CDR2 FQNEAQ. The CDR3 sequence is 14 residues long. CDR3 in amino acids: CASSLGHTNTEAFF. The CDR3 coding sequence is TGTGCCAGCAGCTTAGGACACACGAACACTGAAGCTTTCTTT.

The chain uses TRBV27 and TRBJ1-2; tentative D call: TRBD1 (5 bases). The CDR3 runs 13 residues. The germline V gene has CDR1 MNHEY and CDR2 SMNVEV (reference sequence). V was pared by 3 bases and J by 4 bases, with 9 bases between. For the CDR3, the DNA is TGTGCCAGCAGTTTCGAGGGGTTCTATGGCTACACCTTC. It specifies CASSFEGFYGYTF.

The chain combines TRBV19 with TRBJ2-3; the match to TRBD2 covers 10 bases. V shed 5 bases and J 1 base; nucleotides not matched to a gene: 9. Germline V CDR1 and CDR2: LNHDA, SQIVND (reference sequence). This CDR3 contains 17 residues. CDR3 sequence (DNA): TGTGCCAGTAGTCCTCCGGGCCTAGCGGGGGGCACAGATACGCAGTATTTT. This sequence encodes CASSPPGLAGGTDTQYF.

The chain links TRBV5-1 to TRBJ2-7; D is possibly TRBD1 or TRBD2 (5 bases each). With 0 bases removed from V and 2 bases from J, the gap between germline ends came to 9 bases. There are 14 residues in the CDR3. CDR1 SGHRS and CDR2 YFSETQ come from the germline V gene. The chain's CDR3 is CASSLVSGPYEQYF. CDR3 DNA: TGCGCCAGCAGCTTGGTTTCGGGACCCTACGAGCAGTACTTC.

The V call is TRBV3-1 (or the pseudogene TRBV3-2), the J call TRBJ1-2; D remains ambiguous. V was clipped by 0 bases and J by 2 bases, with 13 bases between them. Germline CDR1 and CDR2: LGHDT and YNNKEL (reference sequence). The CDR3 has 16 amino acids. The CDR3 DNA sequence: TGTGCCAGCAGCCAAGAAAGTAGCAGTCGAAACTATGGCTACACCTTC. This codes for CASSQESSSRNYGYTF.

V and J are TRBV28 and TRBJ1-5; 7 bases line up with TRBD1. V lost 5 bases to trimming and J lost 5 bases; unmatched junction nucleotides: 0. Looked up from germline, CDR1 is MDHEN and CDR2 is SYDVKM. CDR3 size: 12 residues. CDR3 sequence (DNA): TGTGCCAGCAGTACAGGGGATCAGCCCCAGCATTTT. Its translation is CASSTGDQPQHF.

As DNA, the CDR3 is TGTGCCAGCAGCTCAGACAGGGCGAACACTGAAGCTTTCTTT. This translates into CASSSDRANTEAFF. The rearrangement links TRBV9 to TRBJ1-1, with 7 nucleotides matching TRBD1. CDR3 length equals 14 residues. V gave up 4 bases and J gave up 1 base; unmatched junction bases: 4. CDR1 and CDR2 (germline): SGDLS, YYNGEE.

The chain is built from TRBV3-1 (or the pseudogene TRBV3-2) and TRBJ1-1, with a weak D call TRBD1 (5 bases). Per the germline V gene, CDR1 is LGHDT and CDR2 is YNNKEL (reference sequence). This CDR3 comprises 14 residues. The germline V and J ends were trimmed by 4 bases and 8 bases, with 17 bases remaining between them. CDR3 residues: CASSLRLGTDEAFF. CDR3 DNA: TGTGCCAGCAGCCTAAGGTTAGGGACCGACGAAGCTTTCTTT.

Details on this clone: Germline is not matched at one junction end, which may reflect a read error. Other DNA sequences in this specimen translate into the identical CDR3. The chain combines TRBV7-9 with TRBJ2-2, with D possibly TRBD1 on 6 matching bases. The germline gives CDR1 SEHNR, CDR2 FQNEAQ (reference sequence). This CDR3 has 14 residues. The CDR3: CASSLTQGPGELFF. The CDR3 region has the DNA TGTGCCAGTAGCTTAACGCAGGGGCCCGGGGAGCTGTTTTTT.